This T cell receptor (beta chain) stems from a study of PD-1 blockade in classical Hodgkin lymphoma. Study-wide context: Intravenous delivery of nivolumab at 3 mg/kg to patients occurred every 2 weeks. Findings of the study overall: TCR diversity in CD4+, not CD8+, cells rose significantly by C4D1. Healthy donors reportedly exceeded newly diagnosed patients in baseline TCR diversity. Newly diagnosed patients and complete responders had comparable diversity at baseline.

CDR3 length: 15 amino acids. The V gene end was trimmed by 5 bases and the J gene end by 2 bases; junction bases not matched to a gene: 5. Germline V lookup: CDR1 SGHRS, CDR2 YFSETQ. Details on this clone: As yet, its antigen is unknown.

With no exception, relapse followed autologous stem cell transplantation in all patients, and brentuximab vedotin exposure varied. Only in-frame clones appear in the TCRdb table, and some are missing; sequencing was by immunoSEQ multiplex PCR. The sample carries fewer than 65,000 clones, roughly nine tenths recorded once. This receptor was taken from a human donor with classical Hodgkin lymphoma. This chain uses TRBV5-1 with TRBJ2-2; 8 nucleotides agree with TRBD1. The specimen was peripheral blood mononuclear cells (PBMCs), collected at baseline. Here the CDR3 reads CASSDRGYNTGELFF. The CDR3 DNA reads TGCGCCAGCAGTGACAGGGGATATAACACCGGGGAGCTGTTTTTT. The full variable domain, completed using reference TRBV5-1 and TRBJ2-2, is KAGVTQTPRYLIKTRGQQVTLSCSPISGHRSVSWYQQTPGQGLQFLFEYFSETQRNKGNFPGRFSGRQFSNSRSEMNVSTLELGDSALYLCASSDRGYNTGELFFGEGSRLTVL.